Shown below are 30 T cell receptor beta chains from a single sample sequenced in a study of blood T cell repertoires in COVID-19. Here immunoSEQ multiplex PCR was the method, and the copy in TCRdb shows in-frame clones only, minus some. Here the sample spans about 190,000 clones, approximately 80% being singletons. The sample was peripheral blood. The receptors come from a man in his 60s with acute or convalescent COVID-19.

The chain has TRBV18 and TRBJ2-7; 7 nucleotides match TRBD1. CDR1 and CDR2 from the germline V gene are KGHSH and LQKENI. Germline trimming cut 3 bases from V and 6 bases from J; bases unmatched to any gene: 5. The CDR3 loop spans 13 amino acids. CDR3 sequence: CASSPNSGGEQYF. As DNA, the CDR3 is TGTGCCAGCTCACCTAACTCAGGGGGCGAGCAGTACTTC.

The chain uses TRBV4-3 and TRBJ2-3, with D maybe TRBD2 (6 bases). Trimming took 0 bases from V and 4 from J, leaving 14 bases between them. The length of the CDR3 is 16 residues. Germline V CDR1 and CDR2: LGHNA, YSLEER. Here the CDR3 reads CASSQEGTGGADTQYF. CDR3 in DNA: TGCGCCAGCAGCCAAGAGGGCACCGGGGGTGCAGATACGCAGTATTTT.

V gene TRBV19 combines with J gene TRBJ1-1, with a weak D call TRBD1 (6 bases). Germline CDR1 and CDR2: LNHDA and SQIVND (reference sequence). Trimming removed 6 bases from V and 6 bases from J, with 14 bases in between. This CDR3 is 13 amino acids long. The CDR3 sequence is CASSYISGAEAFF. The CDR3 bases are TGTGCCAGTAGCTATATATCAGGGGCTGAAGCTTTCTTT.

The gene calls are TRBV7-9 and TRBJ1-6; the D is unclear. Germline lookup yields CDR1 SEHNR and CDR2 FQNEAQ (reference sequence). This CDR3 has 16 residues. The V and J ends lost 2 bases and 3 bases respectively, with 11 bases between them. The CDR3, as DNA: TGTGCCAGCAGCTTATATGTGGCAGGCTATAATTCACCCCTCCACTTT. It codes for CASSLYVAGYNSPLHF.

The chain uses TRBV12-3 or TRBV12-4 and TRBJ1-1; D not certain. The CDR3 sequence is 11 residues long. Trimming took off 6 bases at V and 10 bases at J, with 12 bases between the two ends. Here the CDR3 DNA reads TGTGCCAGCAGACCTACCCGAGGAGCTTTCTTT. Translated: CASRPTRGAFF.

The CDR3 loop is CATGLAGGPSGELFF. The CDR3 DNA reads TGTGCTACGGGGTTAGCGGGAGGGCCAAGCGGGGAGCTGTTTTTT. This chain joins TRBV12-5 and TRBJ2-2; 11 bases are shared with TRBD2. Germline-derived CDR1 and CDR2 are LGHNT and FRNRAP. The CDR3 length is 15 residues. J was trimmed by 7 bases and V by 10 bases; bases with no gene match: 11.

This clone was counted once. V and J are TRBV9 and TRBJ2-1; D is perhaps TRBD2 (5 bases). Trimming left V 0 bases short and J 0 bases short, with 13 bases between. Germline CDR1 is SGDLS and CDR2 is YYNGEE. This CDR3 comprises 17 residues. Here the CDR3 DNA reads TGTGCCAGCAGCGTAGGAAGTAGCGCCAGCTCCTACAATGAGCAGTTCTTC. As protein: CASSVGSSASSYNEQFF.

The genes are TRBV7-8 and TRBJ1-6; D unresolved. Germline CDR1 SGHVS, CDR2 FQNEAQ. This CDR3 region has 14 residues. The V and J ends lost 2 bases and 9 bases respectively, with 11 bases between them. The CDR3 spells CASSLSVESSPLHF. CDR3 in DNA: TGTGCCAGCAGCTTATCGGTCGAGTCTTCACCCCTCCACTTT.

This clone was counted a single time. The CDR3 loop reads CASGRSGTGGGGYTF. The CDR3 DNA reads TGTGCTAGTGGGAGATCCGGGACAGGGGGCGGAGGCTACACCTTC. The chain is built from TRBV12-5 and TRBJ1-2; 12 bases line up with TRBD1. V was pared by 6 bases and J by 8 bases, with 10 bases of the junction left unmatched. CDR1 and CDR2 from the germline V gene are LGHNT and FRNRAP. The CDR3 spans 15 residues.

The chain has TRBV19 and TRBJ2-3; D might be TRBD2 (6 bases). Looked up from germline, CDR1 is LNHDA and CDR2 is SQIVND (reference sequence). V was cut by 4 bases and J by 0 bases, with 17 bases left in between. The CDR3 runs 17 residues. CDR3 in amino acids: CASSRIPGLSSTDTQYF. CDR3 nucleotide sequence: TGTGCCAGTAGTAGAATTCCGGGACTGTCTAGCACAGATACGCAGTATTTT.

The chain has TRBV11-2 and TRBJ2-1; D might be TRBD2 (6 bases). Germline V gene sequence: CDR1 SGHAT, CDR2 FQNNGV. V lost 8 bases to trimming and J lost 3 bases, with 14 bases between them. CDR3 length: 14 amino acids. Written as DNA, the CDR3 is TGTGCCAGCGGACTGGACTACCTCTACAATGAGCAGTTCTTC. It yields the protein CASGLDYLYNEQFF.

The chain couples TRBV23-1 to TRBJ2-7; 7 bases map to TRBD1. TRBV23-1 is given ORF status, its function remaining uncertain. This CDR3 region has 15 residues. V trimming: 1 base; J trimming: 6 bases; junction bases outside the gene matches: 9. CDR3 amino acids: CASSQYPRGWAEQYF. The CDR3 nucleotides read TGCGCCAGCAGTCAATACCCCAGGGGGTGGGCCGAGCAGTACTTC.

This clone was observed once. V is TRBV7-6 and J is TRBJ2-1; 9 bases are shared with TRBD2. V shed 2 bases, J shed 0 bases, and the junction held 20 bases outside the gene matches. This CDR3 is built from 22 residues. Looked up from germline, CDR1 is SGHVS and CDR2 is FNYEAQ. CDR3 DNA: TGTGCCAGCAGCTTAAAGCGTGGGCTAGCGGGATCGACCCCACTCTCCTACAATGAGCAGTTCTTC. It codes for CASSLKRGLAGSTPLSYNEQFF.

For this clone: One junction end does not reproduce the germline sequence, and a read error may be involved. The rearrangement uses TRBV6-1 and TRBJ1-2; a weak D match, TRBD1 (5 bases). There are 13 residues in the CDR3. Per germline, CDR1 MNHNS and CDR2 SASEGT. CDR3 bases: TGTGCCAGCAGGGAAGGGGCTATAGGTGGCTACACCTTC. Its translation: CASREGAIGGYTF.

The sample holds a few counts of this clone. CDR3 sequence reads: CASSFMGQFSTDTQYF. The DNA for the CDR3 is TGTGCCAGCAGCTTCATGGGGCAGTTTAGCACAGATACGCAGTATTTT. The gene calls are TRBV11-2 and TRBJ2-3; TRBD1 might be the D (5 bases). There are 16 residues in the CDR3. Germline loops: CDR1 SGHAT, CDR2 FQNNGV. The ends were cut back, 3 bases at V and 0 bases at J, with 13 bases in the middle.

V gene TRBV24-1 combines with J gene TRBJ2-5; 7 positions agree with TRBD1. The CDR3 totals 12 residues. J gave up 7 bases and V 5 bases, and 3 bases lay outside the gene matches. From germline, CDR1 is KGHDR and CDR2 SFDVKD. This CDR3 is CATSAAGGTQYF. CDR3 coding DNA: TGTGCCACCAGTGCTGCAGGGGGGACCCAGTACTTC.

This rearrangement joins TRBV5-1 to TRBJ1-5; 10 nucleotides match TRBD1. With V trimmed by 3 bases and J by 2 bases, 8 bases remained unmatched. From germline, CDR1 is SGHRS and CDR2 YFSETQ. CDR3 length: 17 residues. CDR3 amino acids: CASSWGTGERGNQPQHF. CDR3 coding DNA: TGCGCCAGCAGCTGGGGGACAGGGGAGCGGGGCAATCAGCCCCAGCATTTT.

CDR3 DNA: TGTGCCAGCAGCTTACAGGGTCGAAGGGGAAACATTCAGTACTTC. Translation: CASSLQGRRGNIQYF. The chain uses TRBV7-9 and TRBJ2-4; the D gene is possibly TRBD1 (5 bases). CDR3 length: 15 amino acids. Per the germline V gene, CDR1 is SEHNR and CDR2 is FQNEAQ (reference sequence). Deletions cut 2 bases from V and 6 bases from J, with 14 bases between.

The chain uses TRBV6-5 and TRBJ1-1, with TRBD1 matching 10 bases. The germline V gene encodes CDR1 MNHEY and CDR2 SVGAGI. With 0 bases clipped from V and 6 bases from J, the junction kept 7 bases outside the gene matches. The CDR3 sequence is 16 residues long. In nucleotides, the CDR3 is TGTGCCAGCAGTTACTCGGGGACAGGGGTTTCCGCTGAAGCTTTCTTT. It translates to CASSYSGTGVSAEAFF.

The chain carries TRBV29-1 and TRBJ2-6; perhaps TRBD1 as D (6 bases). V gave up 2 bases and J gave up 4 bases, with 12 bases separating them. This CDR3 has 15 amino acids. Looked up from germline, CDR1 is SQVTM and CDR2 is ANQGSEA. The CDR3 DNA is TGCAGCGTTGAACACAGGGCGTTGGGGGCCAACGTCCTGACTTTC. Its protein product is CSVEHRALGANVLTF. Together with reference TRBV29-1 and TRBJ2-6, the CDR3 gives the full variable domain: SAVISQKPSRDICQRGTSLTIQCQVDSQVTMMFWYRQQPGQSLTLIATANQGSEATYESGFVIDKFPISRPNLTFSTLTVSNMSPEDSSIYLCSVEHRALGANVLTFGAGSRLTVL.

This clone was seen only once. The chain recombines TRBV6-2 or TRBV6-3 with TRBJ2-1, with TRBD1 identical over 9 bases. The germline V gene encodes CDR1 MNHEY and CDR2 SVGEGT. The ends lost 0 bases at V and 8 bases at J; junction bases unmatched: 5. The CDR3 loop spans 15 amino acids. The CDR3 sequence is CASSYSGTGSHEQFF. CDR3 nucleotide sequence: TGTGCCAGCAGTTACTCAGGGACAGGGTCCCATGAGCAGTTCTTC.

The chain uses TRBV19 and TRBJ1-4; no reliable D call. Germline-derived CDR1 and CDR2 are LNHDA and SQIVND (reference sequence). The CDR3 extends over 14 amino acids. The V and J ends lost 3 bases and 7 bases respectively, with 12 bases between them. The CDR3, as DNA: TGTGCCAGTAGTATTTCCGGGTATGGTGAAAAACTGTTTTTT. Translation: CASSISGYGEKLFF.

CDR3 in amino acids: CATVAPGGTSGYNEQFF. DNA of the CDR3: TGTGCCACCGTCGCCCCGGGCGGGACTAGCGGATACAATGAGCAGTTCTTC. The chain couples TRBV28 to TRBJ2-1, with 11 positions matching TRBD2. Germline loops: CDR1 MDHEN, CDR2 SYDVKM. This CDR3 comprises 17 residues. The V segment lost 10 bases and the J segment 4 bases; nucleotides outside the gene matches: 15.

Details on this clone: Other DNA sequences in this sample translate to the same CDR3. The chain couples TRBV27 to TRBJ1-1, with D possibly being TRBD1 (6 bases). There are 13 residues in the CDR3. Germline V lookup: CDR1 MNHEY, CDR2 SMNVEV (reference sequence). Trimming stripped 5 bases from V and 4 bases from J, with 11 bases between. The CDR3 loop reads CASSSTGFTEAFF. As DNA, the CDR3 is TGTGCCAGCAGTAGTACAGGGTTCACTGAAGCTTTCTTT.

This sequence joins TRBV6-1 and TRBJ1-2, with 10 bases that match TRBD1. Losses at the gene ends were 1 base for V and 6 bases for J; bases not matched to a gene: 8. The germline V gene has CDR1 MNHNS and CDR2 SASEGT. The CDR3 spans 16 residues. CDR3 region: CASSEVATGGADGYTF. The CDR3 DNA reads as TGTGCCAGCAGTGAAGTCGCGACAGGGGGCGCGGATGGCTACACCTTC.

The rearrangement links TRBV19 to TRBJ1-6, with 11 positions matching TRBD1. Per the germline V gene, CDR1 is LNHDA and CDR2 is SQIVND (reference sequence). V dropped 4 bases and J dropped 7; count of bases not matched to a gene: 3. This CDR3 spans 15 amino acids. The CDR3 DNA reads TGTGCCAGTAGTACGGGACAGGGGGTAAATTCACCCCTCCACTTT. Protein product: CASSTGQGVNSPLHF. Variable domain in full (rest from reference TRBV19 and TRBJ1-6): DGGITQSPKYLFRKEGQNVTLSCEQNLNHDAMYWYRQDPGQGLRLIYYSQIVNDFQKGDIAEGYSVSREKKESFPLTVTSAQKNPTAFYLCASSTGQGVNSPLHFGNGTRLTVT.

The genes are TRBV19 and TRBJ1-2; 9 nucleotides agree with TRBD1. Germline CDR1 reads LNHDA; CDR2 reads SQIVND (reference sequence). The CDR3 runs to 15 residues. V shed 3 bases, J shed 6 bases, and the junction held 8 bases outside the gene matches. The CDR3: CASSMAPGTGNGYTF. CDR3 in DNA: TGTGCCAGTAGTATGGCCCCCGGGACAGGGAATGGCTACACCTTC. The whole variable domain, remainder taken from reference TRBV19 and TRBJ1-2, is DGGITQSPKYLFRKEGQNVTLSCEQNLNHDAMYWYRQDPGQGLRLIYYSQIVNDFQKGDIAEGYSVSREKKESFPLTVTSAQKNPTAFYLCASSMAPGTGNGYTFGSGTRLTVV.

V is TRBV7-2 and J is TRBJ2-7; a possible D gene is TRBD2 (5 bases). The V and J ends lost 5 bases and 0 bases respectively, with 14 bases between them. Per the germline V gene, CDR1 is SGHTA and CDR2 is FQGNSA. The CDR3 runs 15 residues. The CDR3 here is CASSPLAGPSYEQYF. CDR3 DNA sequence: TGTGCCAGCAGCCCGCTGGCGGGCCCCTCCTACGAGCAGTACTTC.

The gene calls are TRBV15 and TRBJ2-6; D is perhaps TRBD1 (7 bases). The CDR3 extends over 19 amino acids. Deletions cut 4 bases from V and 0 bases from J, with 19 bases between. Germline-derived CDR1 and CDR2 are LNHNV and YYDKDF (reference sequence). The CDR3 sequence: CATSKPTQGRPSGANVLTF. The CDR3 DNA sequence: TGTGCCACCAGCAAACCTACACAGGGGAGGCCCTCTGGGGCCAACGTCCTGACTTTC.

The V and J genes are TRBV7-8 and TRBJ2-7, with D possibly being TRBD1 (6 bases). Germline V lookup: CDR1 SGHVS, CDR2 FQNEAQ. This CDR3 is 16 amino acids long. V was shortened by 3 bases and J by 3 bases, with 18 bases between the two germline ends. CDR3 DNA sequence: TGTGCCAGCAGCTTCACAACCGCCGGACAGAGCTACGAGCAGTACTTC. It yields the protein CASSFTTAGQSYEQYF.